The entry below gives a single T cell receptor (beta chain) sequence along with its context. This specimen belongs to a study of blood T cell repertoires in COVID-19. Looking at the study overall: Sources were T cells, B-cell-depleted T cells, or PBMCs; the material itself was cDNA or gDNA.

The CDR3 totals 14 residues. V lost 1 base, J lost 6 bases, and 3 bases stayed unmatched. Looked up from germline, CDR1 is SGHRS and CDR2 is YFSETQ. Individuals drawn from about 26 US areas were roughly 18 to 95 years old. Authors' analysis steps: Amplification from reference gene primers served as the basis for estimated nucleated cell counts. Clones were read by immunoSEQ multiplex PCR, and TCRdb kept only the in-frame ones, dropping some. The V and J calls and the clone size are those of that table, but D and trimming were determined from the DNA. The sample includes around 300,000 clones, 90% of them seen just once.

This sequence joins TRBV5-1 and TRBJ2-1; 8 bases line up with TRBD2. This receptor was identified in a woman aged 18-29 years with acute COVID-19. The material sequenced was PBMCs or T cells enriched from blood (not recorded which). The CDR3: CASSLSGGLNEQFF. CDR3 in DNA: TGCGCCAGCAGCTTGTCGGGAGGGCTCAATGAGCAGTTCTTC.